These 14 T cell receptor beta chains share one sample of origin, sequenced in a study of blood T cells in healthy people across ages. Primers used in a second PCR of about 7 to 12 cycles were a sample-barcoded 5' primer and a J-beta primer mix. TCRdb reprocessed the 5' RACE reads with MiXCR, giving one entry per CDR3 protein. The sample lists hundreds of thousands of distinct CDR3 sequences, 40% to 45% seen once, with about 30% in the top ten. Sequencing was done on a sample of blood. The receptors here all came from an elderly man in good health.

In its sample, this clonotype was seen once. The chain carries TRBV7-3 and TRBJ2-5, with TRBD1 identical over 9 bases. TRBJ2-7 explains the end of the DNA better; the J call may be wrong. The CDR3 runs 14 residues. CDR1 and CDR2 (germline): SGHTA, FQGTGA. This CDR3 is CASSLSDRGIEQYF. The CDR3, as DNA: TGTGCCAGCAGCTTAAGTGACAGGGGGATCGAGCAGTACTTC.

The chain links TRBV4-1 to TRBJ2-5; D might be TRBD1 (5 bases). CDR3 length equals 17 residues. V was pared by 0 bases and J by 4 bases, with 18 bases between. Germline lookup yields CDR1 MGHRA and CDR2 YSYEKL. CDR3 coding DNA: TGCGCCAGCAGCCAAGATTTTAACTGGGGCTTGCGAGAGACCCAGTACTTC. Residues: CASSQDFNWGLRETQYF.

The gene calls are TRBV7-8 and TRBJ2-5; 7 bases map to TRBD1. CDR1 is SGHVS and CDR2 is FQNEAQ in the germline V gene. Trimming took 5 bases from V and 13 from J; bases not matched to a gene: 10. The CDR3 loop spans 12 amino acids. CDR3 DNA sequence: TGTGCCAGCAGCCCCGACAGGGTTGAGCGGTACTTC. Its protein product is CASSPDRVERYF. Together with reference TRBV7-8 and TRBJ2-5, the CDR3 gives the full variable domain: GAGVSQSPRYKVAKRGQDVALRCDPISGHVSLFWYQQALGQGPEFLTYFQNEAQLDKSGLPSDRFFAERPEGSVSTLKIQRTQQEDSAVYLCASSPDRVERYFGPGTRLLVL.

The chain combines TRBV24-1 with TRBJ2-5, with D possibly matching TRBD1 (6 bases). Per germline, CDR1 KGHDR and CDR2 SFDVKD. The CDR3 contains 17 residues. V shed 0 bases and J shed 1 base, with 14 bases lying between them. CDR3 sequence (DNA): TGTGCCACCAGTGATTTGGAACCATGGACAGCCCAAGAGACCCAGTACTTC. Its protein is CATSDLEPWTAQETQYF.

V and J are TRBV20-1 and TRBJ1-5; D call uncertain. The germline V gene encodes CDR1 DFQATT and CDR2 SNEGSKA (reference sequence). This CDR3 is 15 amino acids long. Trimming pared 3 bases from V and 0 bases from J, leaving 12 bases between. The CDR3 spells CSARRGEISNQPQHF. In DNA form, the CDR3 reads TGCAGTGCTAGGCGTGGGGAGATTAGCAATCAGCCCCAGCATTTT.

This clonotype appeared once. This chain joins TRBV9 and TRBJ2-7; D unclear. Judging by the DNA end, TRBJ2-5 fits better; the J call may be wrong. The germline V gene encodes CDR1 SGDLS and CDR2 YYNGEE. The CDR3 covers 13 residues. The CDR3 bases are TGTGCCAGCAGCGTAGAGGGCAGAGGGACCCAGTACTTC. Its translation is CASSVEGRGTQYF.

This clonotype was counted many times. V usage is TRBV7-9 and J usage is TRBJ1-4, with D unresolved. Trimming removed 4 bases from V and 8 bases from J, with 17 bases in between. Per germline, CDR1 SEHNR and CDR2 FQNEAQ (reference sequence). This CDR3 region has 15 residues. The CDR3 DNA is TGTGCCAGCAGCTCCGGTCGGGTGACCGAGGAAAAACTGTTTTTT. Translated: CASSSGRVTEEKLFF.

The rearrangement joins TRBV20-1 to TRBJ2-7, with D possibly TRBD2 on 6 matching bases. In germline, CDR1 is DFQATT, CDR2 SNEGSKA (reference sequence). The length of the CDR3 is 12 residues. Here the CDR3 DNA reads TGCGGAGGGGTAGACGGCTACAATGAGCAGTACTTC. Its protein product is CGGVDGYNEQYF.

CDR3 protein: CSWGPGGTQYF. The CDR3 nucleotides read TGCAGTTGGGGCCCGGGCGGTACGCAGTATTTT. The J gene is TRBJ2-3, the V gene TRBV20-1; TRBD1 is a possible D gene (5 bases). With 8 bases removed from V and 8 bases from J, the gap between germline ends came to 14 bases. CDR1 is DFQATT and CDR2 is SNEGSKA in the germline V gene (reference sequence). The CDR3 is 11 residues long.

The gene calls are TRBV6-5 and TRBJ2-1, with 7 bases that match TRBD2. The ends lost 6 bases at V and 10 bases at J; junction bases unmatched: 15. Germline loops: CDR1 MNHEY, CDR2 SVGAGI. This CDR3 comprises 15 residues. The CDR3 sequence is CASRSTGGGIHEQFF. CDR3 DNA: TGTGCCAGCAGATCCACGGGAGGCGGTATCCACGAGCAGTTCTTC.

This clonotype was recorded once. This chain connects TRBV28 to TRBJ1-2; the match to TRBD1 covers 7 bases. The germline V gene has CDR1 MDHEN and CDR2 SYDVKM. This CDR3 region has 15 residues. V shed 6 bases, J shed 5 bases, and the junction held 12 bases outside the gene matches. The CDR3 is CASRQADRVGYGYTF. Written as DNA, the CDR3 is TGTGCCAGCAGGCAAGCCGACAGGGTTGGGTATGGCTACACCTTC.

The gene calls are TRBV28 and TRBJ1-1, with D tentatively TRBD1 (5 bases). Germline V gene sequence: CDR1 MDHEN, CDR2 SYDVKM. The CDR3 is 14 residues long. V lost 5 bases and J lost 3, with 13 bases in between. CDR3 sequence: CASSPTRVYTEAFF. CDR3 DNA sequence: TGTGCCAGCAGTCCTACCAGGGTCTACACTGAAGCTTTCTTT.

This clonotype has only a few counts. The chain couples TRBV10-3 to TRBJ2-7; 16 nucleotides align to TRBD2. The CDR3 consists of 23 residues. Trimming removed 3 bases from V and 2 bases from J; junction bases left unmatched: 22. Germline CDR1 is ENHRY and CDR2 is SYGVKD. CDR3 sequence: CAISDPQSPPQGLAGGPPYEQYF. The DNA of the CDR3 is TGTGCCATCAGTGACCCGCAGAGTCCCCCCCAGGGACTAGCGGGAGGGCCCCCCTACGAGCAGTACTTC.

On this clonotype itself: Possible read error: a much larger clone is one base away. The CDR3 reads CASSASPGPYGYTF. The CDR3 nucleotides are TGTGCCAGCAGCGCCAGTCCTGGCCCCTATGGCTACACCTTC. The chain carries TRBV9 and TRBJ1-2; D is uncertain. CDR3 length: 14 amino acids. Germline V CDR1 and CDR2: SGDLS, YYNGEE. The V end lost 3 bases, the J end lost 4 bases, and 13 bases lay between the germline ends. Full variable domain (rest looked up from reference TRBV9 and TRBJ1-2): DSGVTQTPKHLITATGQRVTLRCSPRSGDLSVYWYQQSLDQGLQFLIQYYNGEERAKGNILERFSAQQFPDLHSELNLSSLELGDSALYFCASSASPGPYGYTFGSGTRLTVV.